The 25 T cell receptor beta chains below come from one sample, sequenced in a study of blood T cell repertoires in COVID-19. TCRdb's copy holds only in-frame clones and misses some; the assay was immunoSEQ multiplex PCR. The sample has 350,000 to 450,000 clones, more than 70% seen once. The specimen was peripheral blood. The receptors were sampled from a man aged 40-49 years with acute or convalescent COVID-19.

This clone appeared a single time. A much larger clone differs by one base, so this may be a read error. V gene TRBV2 combines with J gene TRBJ2-3; 9 nucleotides agree with TRBD2. In germline, CDR1 is SNHLY, CDR2 FYNNEI. V was clipped by 1 base and J by 1 base; unmatched bases: 0. CDR3 length equals 15 residues. DNA of the CDR3: TGTGCCAGCAGTGAAGGGACTAGCGGCACAGATACGCAGTATTTT. Protein product: CASSEGTSGTDTQYF.

This chain connects TRBV28 to TRBJ1-3; D remains ambiguous. Germline V gene sequence: CDR1 MDHEN, CDR2 SYDVKM. The CDR3 length is 14 residues. Trimming cost V 6 bases and J 0 bases, with 9 bases left between them. The CDR3 nucleotides are TGTGCCAGCAGCCGTCCGGGCTCTGGAAACACCATATATTTT. Translating it yields CASSRPGSGNTIYF.

The rearrangement links TRBV3-1 (or the pseudogene TRBV3-2) to TRBJ1-1; D unresolved. Trimming stripped 1 base from V and 5 bases from J, with 11 bases between. The CDR3 contains 14 residues. CDR1 LGHDT and CDR2 YNNKEL come from the germline V gene (reference sequence). CDR3 nucleotides: TGTGCCAGCAGCCAAGGCGGGAGAGGAACTGAAGCTTTCTTT. Encoded protein: CASSQGGRGTEAFF.

V is TRBV10-3 and J is TRBJ2-3; D remains ambiguous. Germline assignment: CDR1 ENHRY and CDR2 SYGVKD. The CDR3 spans 14 residues. The V end lost 1 base, the J end lost 0 bases, and 5 bases lay between the germline ends. Here the CDR3 DNA reads TGTGCCATCAGTGAGTGGAGAAGCACAGATACGCAGTATTTT. As protein: CAISEWRSTDTQYF.

The gene calls are TRBV11-2 and TRBJ2-7; TRBD2 matches at 9 bases. The J segment lost 6 bases and the V segment lost 5 bases, leaving 11 bases of the junction unmatched. The CDR3 has 15 amino acids. The germline V gene has CDR1 SGHAT and CDR2 FQNNGV. The CDR3 protein is CASSPQRGAWREQYF. The CDR3, as DNA: TGTGCCAGCAGCCCCCAGCGGGGGGCCTGGCGCGAGCAGTACTTC.

DNA of the CDR3: TGTGCCAGTAGACTTAGCGGGGGGTCGGGGGAGCTGTTTTTT. The encoded protein is CASRLSGGSGELFF. The J gene is TRBJ2-2, the V gene TRBV19; 10 bases fit TRBD2. The CDR3 contains 14 residues. The V gene's germline CDR1 is LNHDA and CDR2 SQIVND (reference sequence). V shed 6 bases and J 8 bases; nucleotides not matched to a gene: 6.

The rearrangement links TRBV7-9 to TRBJ2-2; D is undetermined. The CDR3 sequence is 15 residues long. The germline gives CDR1 SEHNR, CDR2 FQNEAQ (reference sequence). The ends were cut back, 2 bases at V and 3 bases at J, with 10 bases in the middle. The CDR3 region has the DNA TGTGCCAGCAGCTTAATCCTAGACCACACCGGGGAGCTGTTTTTT. Translated: CASSLILDHTGELFF.

This chain joins TRBV6-5 and TRBJ1-5, with 7 bases identical to TRBD1. The CDR3 length is 15 residues. Trimming at V came to 5 bases and at J to 5 bases, leaving 9 bases not matched to a gene. CDR1 is MNHEY, CDR2 SVGAGI, per germline. DNA of the CDR3: TGTGCCAGCAGTCATCGGACAGGCCTCCATCAGCCCCAGCATTTT. Protein product: CASSHRTGLHQPQHF.

V gene TRBV9 combines with J gene TRBJ2-2; possible D gene TRBD1, 5 bases. The germline V gene encodes CDR1 SGDLS and CDR2 YYNGEE. The CDR3 loop spans 15 amino acids. Deletions cut 0 bases from V and 5 bases from J, with 11 bases between. The CDR3 nucleotides are TGTGCCAGCAGCGTAGATCCAGGGCGAACCGGGGAGCTGTTTTTT. Its translation: CASSVDPGRTGELFF.

The gene calls are TRBV7-9 and TRBJ2-1; 12 bases align to TRBD2. Germline-derived CDR1 and CDR2 are SEHNR and FQNEAQ (reference sequence). V lost 1 base, J lost 14 bases, and 9 bases stayed unmatched. The CDR3 has 15 residues. In DNA, the CDR3 is TGTGCCAGCAGCTTAGGGACTAGCGGGGTGTTGGGCGAGTTCTTC. Protein product: CASSLGTSGVLGEFF.

The chain employs TRBV5-1 and TRBJ2-1, with 12 bases fitting TRBD2. CDR1 and CDR2 from the germline V gene are SGHRS and YFSETQ. The CDR3 loop spans 16 amino acids. V dropped 3 bases and J dropped 12; count of bases not matched to a gene: 13. CDR3 loop: CASSWGLAGAEEGQFF. As DNA, the CDR3 is TGCGCCAGCAGCTGGGGACTAGCGGGTGCCGAGGAGGGGCAGTTCTTC.

CDR3 sequence reads: CASSLYSGGYEQFF. CDR3 coding DNA: TGTGCCAGCAGCCTCTATTCTGGGGGGTATGAGCAGTTCTTC. The genes are TRBV5-4 and TRBJ2-1; the D gene is possibly TRBD2 (6 bases). CDR1 and CDR2 from the germline V gene are SGHNT and YYREEE (reference sequence). The CDR3 runs to 14 residues. V was clipped by 4 bases and J by 8 bases, with 16 bases between them. The variable domain in full, completed from reference TRBV5-4 and TRBJ2-1, reads ETGVTQSPTHLIKTRGQQVTLRCSSQSGHNTVSWYQQALGQGPQFIFQYYREEENGRGNFPPRFSGLQFPNYSSELNVNALELDDSALYLCASSLYSGGYEQFFGPGTRLTVL.

V gene TRBV18 combines with J gene TRBJ1-2; no definite D call. Trimming took 0 bases from V and 3 from J, leaving 14 bases between them. The CDR3 extends over 16 amino acids. The V gene's germline CDR1 is KGHSH and CDR2 LQKENI. The DNA for the CDR3 is TGTGCCAGCTCACCACCACCACTTCAGAGGGACTATGGCTACACCTTC. This sequence encodes CASSPPPLQRDYGYTF.

The genes are TRBV30 and TRBJ2-2; D may be TRBD1 or TRBD2 (5 bases each). Germline values: CDR1 GTSNPN, CDR2 SVGIG (reference sequence). Trimming removed 5 bases at V and 3 bases at J, with 10 bases between. CDR3 length equals 13 residues. CDR3 nucleotide sequence: TGTGCCTGGGGTGAGGGGTACACCGGGGAGCTGTTTTTT. Protein sequence: CAWGEGYTGELFF.

The rearrangement links TRBV5-1 to TRBJ1-6; D is possibly TRBD1 (5 bases). Germline CDR1 is SGHRS and CDR2 is YFSETQ. V was pared by 0 bases and J by 9 bases, with 13 bases between. CDR3 length equals 15 residues. The CDR3 is CASSLGFDGGSPLHF. The CDR3 DNA is TGCGCCAGCAGCTTGGGCTTTGACGGGGGTTCACCCCTCCACTTT.

The gene calls are TRBV6-1 and TRBJ1-3; 9 bases agree with TRBD1. The CDR3 has 19 amino acids. The junction had 9 bases not matched to a gene; V was cut back by 0 bases and J by 0 bases. Per the germline V gene, CDR1 is MNHNS and CDR2 is SASEGT. This CDR3 reads CASSEAYSGTGYSGNTIYF. For the CDR3, the DNA is TGTGCCAGCAGTGAAGCGTATTCCGGGACAGGGTACTCTGGAAACACCATATATTTT.

The chain has TRBV7-2 and TRBJ2-1; no clear D. V shed 1 base and J shed 1 base, with 8 bases lying between them. The CDR3 is 15 residues long. The germline V gene encodes CDR1 SGHTA and CDR2 FQGNSA. The CDR3 spells CASSLGARSYNEQFF. In nucleotides, the CDR3 is TGTGCCAGCAGCTTAGGGGCTCGGTCCTACAATGAGCAGTTCTTC.

This clone was picked up one time. V is TRBV27 and J is TRBJ2-1; TRBD2 agrees at 8 bases. In germline, CDR1 is MNHEY, CDR2 SMNVEV (reference sequence). J was trimmed by 1 base and V by 7 bases; bases with no gene match: 15. CDR3 length: 18 amino acids. The CDR3 sequence is CASKGTRERESSYNEQFF. CDR3 sequence (DNA): TGTGCCAGCAAGGGGACCCGGGAGCGGGAGTCATCCTACAATGAGCAGTTCTTC.

This clone was counted once. V and J are TRBV27 and TRBJ2-3; D perhaps matches TRBD2 (5 bases). Germline values: CDR1 MNHEY, CDR2 SMNVEV (reference sequence). The CDR3 loop spans 14 amino acids. V was trimmed by 7 bases and J by 2 bases, leaving 13 bases between them. Here the CDR3 reads CASKGSGFTDTQYF. The CDR3 nucleotides read TGTGCCAGCAAGGGTTCGGGGTTCACAGATACGCAGTATTTT.

The chain uses TRBV2 and TRBJ1-2, with a weak D call TRBD1 (5 bases). Trimming shortened V by 7 bases and J by 4 bases, and 10 bases separated the two germline ends. There are 12 residues in the CDR3. Germline V gene data show CDR1 as SNHLY and CDR2 as FYNNEI. The CDR3 sequence: CASMGQVYGYTF. Here the CDR3 DNA reads TGTGCCAGCATGGGGCAAGTCTATGGCTACACCTTC.

The chain employs TRBV27 and TRBJ2-7; D possibly corresponds to TRBD2 (5 bases). CDR3 length: 13 residues. From germline, CDR1 is MNHEY and CDR2 SMNVEV (reference sequence). V gave up 8 bases and J gave up 4 bases, with 15 bases separating them. CDR3 region: CASSAGGGYEQYF. DNA for the CDR3: TGTGCCAGCTCGGCTGGCGGCGGGTACGAGCAGTACTTC.

The chain recombines TRBV28 with TRBJ1-2, with D unresolved. Trimming shortened V by 3 bases and J by 1 base, and 12 bases separated the two germline ends. The length of the CDR3 is 15 residues. CDR1 and CDR2 (germline): MDHEN, SYDVKM. In nucleotides, the CDR3 is TGTGCCAGCAGTTTCTCCGACCGACTTAACTATGGCTACACCTTC. The encoded protein is CASSFSDRLNYGYTF.

This chain uses TRBV10-3 with TRBJ1-1; maybe TRBD1 (6 bases). Trimming left V 6 bases short and J 4 bases short, with 15 bases between. The CDR3 sequence is 14 residues long. CDR1 is ENHRY and CDR2 is SYGVKD in the germline V gene. The CDR3 is CAIRDTGLGTEAFF. DNA for the CDR3: TGTGCCATCAGGGATACAGGGCTAGGCACTGAAGCTTTCTTT.

DNA for the CDR3: TGTGCCAGCAGCTTGGCCGGTGGGCGCGACACTGAAGCTTTCTTT. Translating gives CASSLAGGRDTEAFF. The chain employs TRBV5-5 and TRBJ1-1; D not certain. This CDR3 is 15 amino acids long. The V gene lost 0 bases and the J gene lost 3 bases, with 12 bases spanning the gap. CDR1 is SGHKS, CDR2 YYEKEE, per germline (reference sequence).

The gene calls are TRBV9 and TRBJ1-1, with no clear D. CDR3 length: 14 amino acids. The ends were cut back, 2 bases at V and 3 bases at J, with 11 bases in the middle. CDR1 and CDR2 from the germline V gene are SGDLS and YYNGEE. The DNA of the CDR3 is TGTGCCAGCAGCGTCGACCTGAGGTACACTGAAGCTTTCTTT. Translated: CASSVDLRYTEAFF. The whole variable domain, filled in from reference TRBV9 and TRBJ1-1, reads DSGVTQTPKHLITATGQRVTLRCSPRSGDLSVYWYQQSLDQGLQFLIQYYNGEERAKGNILERFSAQQFPDLHSELNLSSLELGDSALYFCASSVDLRYTEAFFGQGTRLTVV.